This TCR beta chain was profiled in a study of blood T cell repertoires in COVID-19. Overall study context: Samples taken during acute and convalescent COVID-19 were collected in the United States, Italy and Spain. The analysed material was cDNA or gDNA that came from T cells, B-cell-depleted T cells, or PBMCs.

Deletions cut 7 bases from V and 2 bases from J, with 9 bases between. This CDR3 is built from 14 residues. Germline CDR1 is MDHEN and CDR2 is SYDVKM. As handled by the study authors: Amplification from reference gene primers served as the basis for estimated nucleated cell counts. Libraries were prepared by immunoSEQ multiplex PCR; TCRdb keeps only in-frame clonotypes and omits some of them. The DNA was the basis for D and trimming; V, J and clone size are from that table. The repertoire consists of some 99,000 clones, with 75% to 90% occurring once and the leading ten covering 5.5% to 8.5%. The sequenced sample was peripheral blood. The chain carries TRBV28 and TRBJ2-6, with D possibly matching TRBD1 (5 bases). The sequence derives from a woman between 50 and 59 years old with acute or convalescent COVID-19. CDR3 in DNA: TGTGCCAGCACCAGGGCCCCTGGGGCCAACGTCCTGACTTTC. As protein: CASTRAPGANVLTF.